This T cell receptor beta chain was identified in a study of early T cells in non-severe SARS-CoV-2 infection. The study's findings and limits: Missing private and CD4 specificities, VDJdb matching favored anti-spike CD8 responses.

The CDR3 consists of 11 residues. CDR1 is MNHNS and CDR2 is SASEGT in the germline V gene. This clonotype was detected ten times or more. What it recognizes is unknown. Sequence at one end of the junction differs from germline and may be a read error. One entry per CDR3 protein, called by TCRdb with MiXCR from the 5' RACE reads. The table records tens of thousands of distinct CDR3 sequences, 5.2% of them present only once. The chain joins TRBV6-1 to TRBJ2-2, with D maybe TRBD2 (6 bases). Sequenced: whole blood. The sequence was collected from an adult who was a healthcare worker with PCR-confirmed SARS-CoV-2 infection or an uninfected control (not recorded which). CDR3 DNA sequence: TGTGCCAGCTCAGATCGACGGGAGCTGGTTTTT. Its protein is CASSDRRELVF.